A selection of T cell receptor beta chains follows, all from one sample in a study of Tregs in tolerant kidney transplant recipients. For these TCRs, the target antigens are not known. The data were produced by immunoSEQ multiplex PCR, yet TCRdb's version contains in-frame clones alone and is incomplete. The profile shows fewer than 20,000 clones, about two thirds of them singletons. Input material: Tregs from blood cultured with allogeneic cells. The receptor set was obtained from a human donor in good health. CDR3s include the opening cysteine and the closing phenylalanine or tryptophan. The order of the fields is V gene, D gene, J gene, clone size, CDR3 DNA, CDR3 protein. D genes are given only for firm matches. Some rows have no size entry. The others give once, few or many, or a class for an expanded clone.

TRBV5-6	TRBD1	TRBJ1-2	.	TGTGCCAGCAGCCGGTGGGACAGGGGGCGCGATGGCTACACCTTC	CASSRWDRGRDGYTF
TRBV30	.	TRBJ1-6	.	TGTGCCTGGAGTATCAGGGTTCGTTCACCCCTCCACTTT	CAWSIRVRSPLHF
TRBV7-8	TRBD1	TRBJ1-2	.	TGTGCCAGCAGCTTAGGGGTGGACAGGGCCCGAGGCTACACCTTC	CASSLGVDRARGYTF
TRBV6-5	.	TRBJ1-2	.	TGTGCCAGCAGTTGGGGGACCGACATCTATGGCTACACCTTC	CASSWGTDIYGYTF
TRBV4-1	TRBD1	TRBJ2-7	.	TGCGCCAGCAGCCAACTCCGGACAGGGGGCGGATACGAGCAGTACTTC	CASSQLRTGGGYEQYF
TRBV30	TRBD1	TRBJ2-1	medium-sized	TGTGCCTGGAGTCCCTCGGACAGGGGATACAATGAGCAGTTCTTC	CAWSPSDRGYNEQFF
TRBV6-5	.	TRBJ1-1	many	TGTGCCAGCAGCCGAACAGGGACAGAAGCTTTCTTT	CASSRTGTEAFF
TRBV10-1	TRBD1	TRBJ2-2	many	TGCGCCAGCAGTGACCTCAGGGGGCGCAGCACCGGGGAGCTGTTTTTT	CASSDLRGRSTGELFF
TRBV11-3	.	TRBJ1-4	.	TGTGCCAGCAGCCACCACAGGGTCGGCCATACCCTTAATGAAAAACTGTTTTTT	CASSHHRVGHTLNEKLFF
TRBV19	.	TRBJ2-2	few	TGTGCCAGTAGTATAATAGGGCGGATAGAGACCGGGGAGCTGTTTTTT	CASSIIGRIETGELFF
TRBV20-1	.	TRBJ1-1	many	TGCAGTGCTAGAATCGGCTCTGAAGCTTTCTTT	CSARIGSEAFF
TRBV4-2	TRBD1	TRBJ1-1	many	TGTGCCAGCAGCCAAGACGACAGGGACCCTGAAGCTTTCTTT	CASSQDDRDPEAFF
TRBV6-6	TRBD1	TRBJ2-7	.	TGTGCCAGCAGCCGTGGACAGGGGACATTCGAGCAGTACTTC	CASSRGQGTFEQYF
TRBV12-2	.	TRBJ2-7	medium-sized	TGTGCAAGTCGCTTCCCTTCGTCCGCCTACGAGCAGTACTTC	CASRFPSSAYEQYF
TRBV7-3	.	TRBJ1-6	.	TGTGCCAGCAGCTTTGATAGAACATCACCCCTCCACTTT	CASSFDRTSPLHF
TRBV5-6	.	TRBJ1-1	medium-sized	TGTGCCAGCAGCTTGGGAGGGTATAGATTGACTGAAGCTTTCTTT	CASSLGGYRLTEAFF
TRBV18	TRBD2	TRBJ2-1	.	TGTGCCAGCTCACCACCGCTTCGCGGGGGATTGGGAGAGCAGTTCTTC	CASSPPLRGGLGEQFF
TRBV19	TRBD1	TRBJ2-7	few	TGTGCCAGTAGTACCACCCCAACAGGGGGCGGTATATCCTACGAGCAGTACTTC	CASSTTPTGGGISYEQYF
TRBV7-7	.	TRBJ2-1	.	TGTGCCAGCAGCCAAGACAGAAACAATGAGCAGTTCTTC	CASSQDRNNEQFF
TRBV6-4	.	TRBJ1-4	.	TGTGCCAGCAGTGACGCGGGGTTGGCGTCTAATGAAAAACTGTTTTTT	CASSDAGLASNEKLFF
TRBV6-6	.	TRBJ1-4	.	TGTGCCAGCGGTAGGGATGAAAAACTGTTTTTT	CASGRDEKLFF
TRBV7-2	TRBD2	TRBJ2-1	.	TGTGCCAGCAGCTTTGGGACTATAAAAAATGAGCAGTTCTTC	CASSFGTIKNEQFF
TRBV9	.	TRBJ2-3	.	TGTGCCAGCAGCGTAGACGGCAGGGTGGATACGCAGTATTTT	CASSVDGRVDTQYF
TRBV19	.	TRBJ1-4	many	TGTGCCAGTAGTATAGGGACGTTCGGGAAGGAACTGTTTTTT	CASSIGTFGKELFF
TRBV5-6	.	TRBJ1-1	few	TGTGCCAGCAGCGGAACAGGGAGAGCTTTCTTT	CASSGTGRAFF
TRBV6-1	.	TRBJ2-7	few	TGTGCCAGCAGCGACCCAGGGGACGAGCAGTACTTC	CASSDPGDEQYF
TRBV30	.	TRBJ1-6	.	TGTGCCTGGAGTAGGAGCAATTCACCCCTCCACTTT	CAWSRSNSPLHF
TRBV5-1	.	TRBJ1-4	few	TGCGCCAGCAGCCCCAATCTGGGAGGGGGTAGAGAAAAACTGTTTTTT	CASSPNLGGGREKLFF
TRBV19	.	TRBJ1-6	.	TGTGCCAGTAGAGTTCAGCATACCTCCTATAATTCACCCCTCCACTTT	CASRVQHTSYNSPLHF
TRBV19	.	TRBJ2-7	.	TGTGCCAATTGTGACGAGCAGTACTTC	CANCDEQYF
TRBV7-2	.	TRBJ2-7	.	TGTGCCAGCAGCTTCCTCCGGTTCTCCTACGAGCAGTACTTC	CASSFLRFSYEQYF
TRBV6-6	.	TRBJ2-7	.	TGTGCCAGCAGTTCTAGATACGAGCAGTACTTC	CASSSRYEQYF
TRBV20-1	.	TRBJ2-3	medium-sized	TGCAGTGCTACGACTATTGATACGCAGTATTTT	CSATTIDTQYF
TRBV2	.	TRBJ2-3	few	TGTGCCAGCAGTGGGTATACGCAGTATTTT	CASSGYTQYF
TRBV6-5	.	TRBJ2-3	.	TGTGCCAGCAGTGTTACTTCAACCACAGATACGCAGTATTTT	CASSVTSTTDTQYF
TRBV6-5	.	TRBJ2-7	.	TGTGCCAGCAGTTACTCGACGTTCTCCTACGAGCAGTACTTC	CASSYSTFSYEQYF
TRBV4-1	TRBD1	TRBJ1-4	.	TGCGCCAGCAGCCGCCCTGGGACAGGGGTGTCAACTAATGAAAAACTGTTTTTT	CASSRPGTGVSTNEKLFF
TRBV5-4	TRBD2	TRBJ2-5	.	TGTGCCAGCAGCGGGACTAGCGGAGAGACCCAGTACTTC	CASSGTSGETQYF
TRBV5-1	TRBD1	TRBJ1-1	.	TGCGCCAGCAGCTTTCAGGGGGCGAGTGAGGAAGCTTTCTTT	CASSFQGASEEAFF
TRBV5-1	TRBD1	TRBJ2-7	few	TGCGCCAGCAGCTTGTCCCAGGGGGTAAGGGAGCAGTACTTC	CASSLSQGVREQYF
TRBV6-5	TRBD2	TRBJ2-1	once	TGTGCCAGCAGTTACTGGAGCGGGGTCTACAATGAGCAGTTCTTC	CASSYWSGVYNEQFF
TRBV2	TRBD1	TRBJ1-2	once	TGTGCCAGCAGTGAATTGCCGGACAGGGGTGGCTACACCTTC	CASSELPDRGGYTF
TRBV7-7	.	TRBJ2-1	.	TGTGCCAGCAGCCCCGAGTTAGAGGACAGAAAGTTCTTC	CASSPELEDRKFF